This passage covers 20 T cell receptor beta chains from one sample sequenced in a study of blood T cell repertoires in COVID-19. Data came from immunoSEQ multiplex PCR; TCRdb stores just in-frame clones and leaves some out. The sample carries more than 60,000 clones, around nine tenths recorded once. The specimen sequenced was PBMCs or T cells enriched from blood (not recorded which). The receptors come from a woman aged 40-49 years who had recovered from COVID-19.

The chain uses TRBV12-3 or TRBV12-4 and TRBJ2-7; D perhaps matches TRBD1 (6 bases). Between the trimmed V and J ends, which lost 6 bases and 5 bases, there was a span of 14 bases. The CDR3 sequence is 13 residues long. CDR3 amino acids: CASSPGQFHEQYF. DNA of the CDR3: TGTGCCAGCAGCCCCGGACAGTTCCACGAGCAGTACTTC.

This clone is a singleton in its sample. The rearrangement uses TRBV12-5 and TRBJ1-1, with TRBD1 as a possible D gene (5 bases). The V and J ends lost 2 bases and 0 bases respectively, with 25 bases between them. Germline CDR1 and CDR2: LGHNT and FRNRAP. The CDR3 has 20 amino acids. In DNA, the CDR3 is TGTGCTAGTGGTTTGATTATCCCCGGAAGTCCCGACAGTTTGAACACTGAAGCTTTCTTT. This sequence encodes CASGLIIPGSPDSLNTEAFF.

The gene calls are TRBV11-2 and TRBJ1-1; D may be TRBD1 (5 bases). The CDR3 has 14 amino acids. Germline assignment: CDR1 SGHAT and CDR2 FQNNGV. Trimming removed 1 base at V and 3 bases at J, with 9 bases between. In DNA form, the CDR3 reads TGTGCCAGCAGCTTAGGGGGGGGATACACTGAAGCTTTCTTT. It codes for CASSLGGGYTEAFF.

This chain uses TRBV10-3 with TRBJ2-2; 8 positions agree with TRBD1. There are 15 residues in the CDR3. CDR1 and CDR2 (germline): ENHRY, SYGVKD. After removal of 11 bases from V and 4 bases from J, the junction contained 12 bases not matched to a gene. CDR3 nucleotides: TGTGCCTTGTCCTCGGGACAGGATAGCACCGGGGAGCTGTTTTTT. Translation gives CALSSGQDSTGELFF.

J is TRBJ2-2 and V is TRBV7-3; the D is unclear. This CDR3 has 12 residues. V lost 5 bases and J 4 bases, leaving 5 bases between the germline ends. Germline V gene lookup returns CDR1 SGHTA and CDR2 FQGTGA. DNA for the CDR3: TGTGCCAGCAGCCGCAGCACCGGGGAGCTGTTTTTT. This codes for CASSRSTGELFF.

The CDR3 coding sequence is TGCGCCAGCAGTCAATCTCACAAGGGGCGGACTGAAGCTTTCTTT. Amino acids: CASSQSHKGRTEAFF. The chain carries TRBV23-1 and TRBJ1-1, with D tentatively TRBD1 (5 bases). TRBV23-1 is recorded as an ORF, its role being uncertain. The CDR3 is made up of 15 amino acids. Trimming removed 0 bases from V and 5 bases from J, with 13 bases in between.

V is TRBV4-1 and J is TRBJ1-5, with D perhaps TRBD1 (6 bases). Germline V CDR1 and CDR2: MGHRA, YSYEKL. V was cut by 1 base and J by 4 bases, with 20 bases left in between. The CDR3 is 18 residues long. The DNA of the CDR3 is TGCGCCAGCAGCCAAGGTGGGATGGCGGGGGCGGGGAATCAGCCCCAGCATTTT. It codes for CASSQGGMAGAGNQPQHF.

The J gene is TRBJ1-2, the V gene TRBV4-1; the D gene is possibly TRBD1 (6 bases). There are 14 residues in the CDR3. Germline V gene data show CDR1 as MGHRA and CDR2 as YSYEKL. V lost 1 base and J lost 6, with 12 bases in between. CDR3 amino acids: CASSQGVAGDGYTF. The CDR3 nucleotides are TGCGCCAGCAGCCAAGGGGTGGCAGGGGATGGCTACACCTTC.

The genes are TRBV10-2 and TRBJ1-1, with D possibly matching TRBD1 (6 bases). CDR1 is WSHSY, CDR2 SAAADI, per germline. This CDR3 has 14 amino acids. V was cut by 2 bases and J by 3 bases, with 10 bases left in between. The CDR3 loop reads CASSERQGHTEAFF. CDR3 bases: TGCGCCAGCAGTGAGAGGCAGGGGCACACTGAAGCTTTCTTT.

The genes are TRBV5-1 and TRBJ2-5; TRBD1 agrees at 9 bases. V trimming: 3 bases; J trimming: 1 base; junction bases outside the gene matches: 4. From germline, CDR1 is SGHRS and CDR2 YFSETQ. The length of the CDR3 is 15 residues. CDR3 in DNA: TGCGCCAGCAGCTCCGGGACAGGGTCCCAAGAGACCCAGTACTTC. The encoded protein is CASSSGTGSQETQYF.

The gene calls are TRBV5-1 and TRBJ1-2, with 7 bases aligning to TRBD1. V lost 5 bases to trimming and J lost 5 bases; unmatched junction nucleotides: 15. Per germline, CDR1 SGHRS and CDR2 YFSETQ. The CDR3 length is 16 residues. The CDR3 DNA reads as TGCGCCAGCAGGCACACAGGGGCTTCTTCTGATTATGGCTACACCTTC. This gives the protein CASRHTGASSDYGYTF.

This CDR3 is CASSQGQGANEQYF. The CDR3, as DNA: TGCGCCAGCAGCCAGGGACAGGGGGCAAACGAGCAGTACTTC. This chain joins TRBV5-1 and TRBJ2-7; TRBD1 aligns across 12 bases. Germline lookup yields CDR1 SGHRS and CDR2 YFSETQ. The CDR3 has 14 amino acids. V trimming: 4 bases; J trimming: 5 bases; junction bases outside the gene matches: 4.

V usage is TRBV5-6 and J usage is TRBJ1-5; TRBD1 matches at 7 bases. The V gene end was trimmed by 4 bases and the J gene end by 3 bases; junction bases not matched to a gene: 7. Germline V gene data show CDR1 as SGHDT and CDR2 as YYEEEE. The CDR3 is 15 amino acids. The CDR3 region is CASSRGQPNNQPQHF. The CDR3 nucleotides read TGTGCCAGCAGCCGGGGACAGCCAAACAATCAGCCCCAGCATTTT.

The genes are TRBV5-1 and TRBJ2-1; TRBD2 matches at 8 bases. Germline trimming cut 6 bases from V and 6 bases from J; bases unmatched to any gene: 11. This CDR3 spans 15 amino acids. The germline V gene encodes CDR1 SGHRS and CDR2 YFSETQ. CDR3 sequence: CASNFGGAGGNEQFF. CDR3 bases: TGCGCCAGCAACTTTGGAGGGGCGGGGGGCAATGAGCAGTTCTTC.

The V gene is TRBV28, the J gene TRBJ1-5, with a possible D match to TRBD1 (5 bases). V gave up 6 bases and J gave up 2 bases, with 11 bases separating them. This CDR3 comprises 14 residues. From germline, CDR1 is MDHEN and CDR2 SYDVKM. The CDR3 sequence is CASSSTEGNQPQHF. The CDR3 DNA follows: TGTGCCAGCAGCTCGACAGAGGGCAATCAGCCCCAGCATTTT.

The chain carries TRBV19 and TRBJ1-2; a weak D match, TRBD1 (5 bases). The V end was cut by 1 base, the J end by 1 base, with 19 bases between. CDR1 is LNHDA and CDR2 is SQIVND in the germline V gene (reference sequence). The CDR3 totals 18 residues. The DNA of the CDR3 is TGTGCCAGTAGTATAGGGGCAGGGATTGTTCTCCTTAACTATGGCTACACCTTC. Translating gives CASSIGAGIVLLNYGYTF.

The chain carries TRBV7-2 and TRBJ1-1; D is possibly TRBD1 (6 bases). The length of the CDR3 is 13 residues. V lost 3 bases and J lost 10, with 15 bases in between. Germline CDR1 is SGHTA and CDR2 is FQGNSA. The CDR3, as DNA: TGTGCCAGCAGCTTCGGATGGGACAAGGGAGCTTTCTTT. This gives the protein CASSFGWDKGAFF.

The J gene is TRBJ2-3, the V gene TRBV7-3; D might be TRBD2 (6 bases). Germline CDR1 reads SGHTA; CDR2 reads FQGTGA. The CDR3 covers 15 residues. V was trimmed by 5 bases and J by 2 bases, leaving 14 bases between them. CDR3 residues: CASSPGSGITDTQYF. In nucleotides, the CDR3 is TGTGCCAGCAGCCCCGGTAGCGGAATCACAGATACGCAGTATTTT.

The chain employs TRBV24-1 and TRBJ2-1, with 11 bases fitting TRBD2. Losses at the gene ends were 9 bases for V and 5 bases for J; bases not matched to a gene: 2. Germline V CDR1 and CDR2: KGHDR, SFDVKD. This CDR3 is 13 amino acids long. The CDR3, as DNA: TGTGCCACCGGGACTAGCGGTAACAATGAGCAGTTCTTC. Translated, it gives CATGTSGNNEQFF.

This chain links TRBV19 with TRBJ1-5; 7 bases fit TRBD1. This CDR3 is 15 amino acids long. Germline assignment: CDR1 LNHDA and CDR2 SQIVND (reference sequence). Unmatched junction bases numbered 7, after V lost 7 bases and J lost 1 base. CDR3: CASIPYRGSNQPQHF. CDR3 in DNA: TGTGCCAGTATCCCGTACAGGGGAAGCAATCAGCCCCAGCATTTT.